This entry features one TCR beta chain sequence. The sample belongs to a study of blood T cell repertoires in COVID-19. About the research overall: T cells, B-cell-depleted T cells, or PBMCs provided the cDNA or gDNA that served as material.

CDR3 length: 12 residues. Trimming shortened V by 4 bases and J by 4 bases, and 4 bases separated the two germline ends. In germline, CDR1 is SEHNR, CDR2 FQNEAQ (reference sequence). The protocol was immunoSEQ multiplex PCR, while the TCRdb copy is restricted to in-frame clones and leaves out a portion. The profile shows under 95,000 clones, 88% of them singletons. This sequence originates from a human donor in a cohort sampled during active COVID-19. The V call is TRBV7-9, the J call TRBJ2-2, with unresolved D. The sequencing sample was made of peripheral blood. Here the CDR3 reads CASSYGTGELFF. Written as DNA, the CDR3 is TGTGCCAGCAGCTACGGCACCGGGGAGCTGTTTTTT.